A single sample gave rise to the 10 T cell receptor beta chains below, sequenced in a study of cytomegalovirus exposure and HLA in healthy donors. This PCR relied on a set of 60 Vbeta primers and 13 Jbeta primers. Sequencing was performed with immunoSEQ multiplex PCR; in TCRdb, only in-frame clones are kept and a portion is missing. This repertoire shows some 220,000 clones, about 88% found once; its top ten account for about 0.22%. Input material: PBMCs. The receptors were sampled from a girl aged 2 to 10 in good health and CMV-seronegative.

This chain connects TRBV2 to TRBJ2-5; D is perhaps TRBD1 (7 bases). This CDR3 has 14 amino acids. Germline-derived CDR1 and CDR2 are SNHLY and FYNNEI. The ends were cut back, 3 bases at V and 2 bases at J, with 10 bases in the middle. The CDR3: CASSEQGGQETQYF. The CDR3 DNA sequence: TGTGCCAGCAGTGAGCAGGGGGGACAAGAGACCCAGTACTTC.

The chain couples TRBV5-5 to TRBJ1-2; perhaps TRBD1 as D (5 bases). The CDR3 is 14 residues long. Looked up from germline, CDR1 is SGHKS and CDR2 is YYEKEE (reference sequence). The ends were cut back, 2 bases at V and 2 bases at J, with 10 bases in the middle. The CDR3 DNA reads as TGTGCCAGCAGCTTAAGGGGCAGAAACTATGGCTACACCTTC. This codes for CASSLRGRNYGYTF.

This chain connects TRBV7-7 to TRBJ2-1, with 11 bases matching TRBD2. The CDR3 extends over 17 amino acids. CDR1 SSHAT and CDR2 FNYEAQ come from the germline V gene (reference sequence). V was clipped by 2 bases and J by 6 bases; unmatched bases: 9. The CDR3 bases are TGTGCCAGCAGCTTACGGCCCGGGACTAGCGGAGCCAATGAGCAGTTCTTC. It is translated as CASSLRPGTSGANEQFF.

This clone was observed once. This chain links TRBV25-1 with TRBJ1-1; TRBD1 is a possible D gene (5 bases). Germline V gives CDR1 MGHDK, CDR2 SYGVNS. CDR3 size: 14 residues. V was clipped by 4 bases and J by 1 base, with 10 bases between them. DNA of the CDR3: TGTGCCAGCAGTGGGCAGGGCCCGAACACTGAAGCTTTCTTT. This encodes CASSGQGPNTEAFF.

V gene TRBV30 combines with J gene TRBJ2-1; 7 nucleotides line up with TRBD2. The V gene's germline CDR1 is GTSNPN and CDR2 SVGIG (reference sequence). The junction had 2 bases not matched to a gene; V was cut back by 2 bases and J by 1 base. This CDR3 has 14 residues. DNA of the CDR3: TGTGCCTGGAGTAGCGGGGCATCCTACAATGAGCAGTTCTTC. Translation: CAWSSGASYNEQFF.

The chain has TRBV6-5 and TRBJ1-4, with unresolved D. CDR3 length equals 14 residues. CDR1 and CDR2 (germline): MNHEY, SVGAGI. Trimming shortened V by 5 bases and J by 5 bases, and 12 bases separated the two germline ends. In DNA form, the CDR3 reads TGTGCCAGCAGTCCCCCGGGTTCCAATGAAAAACTGTTTTTT. It translates to CASSPPGSNEKLFF.

A note on this clone: Compared with germline, one end of the junction differs, possibly owing to a read error. The V call is TRBV2, the J call TRBJ1-5; maybe TRBD1 (6 bases). CDR3 length equals 13 residues. CDR1 is SNHLY, CDR2 FYNNEI, per germline. The CDR3 reads CAGRTEENQPQHF. The CDR3 DNA is TGTGCCGGCAGGACAGAAGAAAATCAGCCCCAGCATTTT.

This clone was recorded only once. The J gene is TRBJ2-5, the V gene TRBV6-1; 12 nucleotides match TRBD2. The CDR3 runs to 17 residues. With 1 base clipped from V and 4 bases from J, the junction kept 7 bases outside the gene matches. The V gene's germline CDR1 is MNHNS and CDR2 SASEGT. CDR3 in DNA: TGTGCCAGCAGTGAAGGTCTAGCGGGGGGGCACCGAGAGACCCAGTACTTC. It is translated as CASSEGLAGGHRETQYF.

This sequence joins TRBV4-1 and TRBJ2-3; weak D call: TRBD2 (5 bases). With 4 bases removed from V and 6 bases from J, the gap between germline ends came to 17 bases. The CDR3 runs to 15 residues. Germline V gene sequence: CDR1 MGHRA, CDR2 YSYEKL. The CDR3 reads CASSPLGAYPDTQYF. The CDR3 DNA sequence: TGCGCCAGCAGCCCTTTGGGAGCGTATCCCGATACGCAGTATTTT.

The chain carries TRBV7-8 and TRBJ1-5; D might be TRBD1 (5 bases). Looked up from germline, CDR1 is SGHVS and CDR2 is FQNEAQ. V was pared by 1 base and J by 4 bases, with 8 bases between. This CDR3 is built from 14 residues. The CDR3 nucleotides are TGTGCCAGCAGCTTAGGACAGAGAAATCAGCCCCAGCATTTT. This codes for CASSLGQRNQPQHF.